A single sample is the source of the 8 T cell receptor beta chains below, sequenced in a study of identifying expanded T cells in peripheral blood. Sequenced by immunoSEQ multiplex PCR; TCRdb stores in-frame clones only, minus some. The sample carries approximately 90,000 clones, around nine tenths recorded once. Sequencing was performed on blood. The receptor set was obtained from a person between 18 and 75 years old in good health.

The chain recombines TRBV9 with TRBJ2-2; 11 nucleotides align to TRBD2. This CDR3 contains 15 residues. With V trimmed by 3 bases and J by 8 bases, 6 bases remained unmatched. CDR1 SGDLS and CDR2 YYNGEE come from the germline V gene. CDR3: CASSAVAGGMGELFF. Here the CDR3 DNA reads TGTGCCAGCAGCGCCGTAGCGGGAGGGATGGGGGAGCTGTTTTTT.

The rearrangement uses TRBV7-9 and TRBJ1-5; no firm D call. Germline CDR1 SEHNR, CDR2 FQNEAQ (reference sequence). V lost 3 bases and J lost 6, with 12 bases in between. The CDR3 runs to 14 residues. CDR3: CASSFLGSGQPQHF. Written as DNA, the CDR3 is TGTGCCAGCAGCTTTCTTGGGTCGGGTCAGCCCCAGCATTTT.

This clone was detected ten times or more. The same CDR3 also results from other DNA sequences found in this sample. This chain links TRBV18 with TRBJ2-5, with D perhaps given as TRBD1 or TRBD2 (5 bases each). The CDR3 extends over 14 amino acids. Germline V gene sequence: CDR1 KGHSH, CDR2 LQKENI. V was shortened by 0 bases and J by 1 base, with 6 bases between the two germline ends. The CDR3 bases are TGTGCCAGCTCACCACCGGGGGTCCAAGAGACCCAGTACTTC. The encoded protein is CASSPPGVQETQYF.

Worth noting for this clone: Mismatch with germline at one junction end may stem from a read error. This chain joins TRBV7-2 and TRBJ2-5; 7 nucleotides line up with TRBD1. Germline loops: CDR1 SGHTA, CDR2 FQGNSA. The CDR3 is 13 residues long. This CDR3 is CASSFGQEDTQYF. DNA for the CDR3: TGTGCCAGCAGCTTCGGACAGGAAGATACCCAGTACTTC.

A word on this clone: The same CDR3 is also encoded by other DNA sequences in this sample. The CDR3 bases are TGTGCCAGCAGCTTCACAGATACGCAGTATTTT. Residues: CASSFTDTQYF. The chain recombines TRBV7-9 with TRBJ2-3; D unclear. The CDR3 covers 11 residues. Germline CDR1 is SEHNR and CDR2 is FQNEAQ (reference sequence). The V gene lost 3 bases and the J gene lost 2 bases, with 0 bases spanning the gap.

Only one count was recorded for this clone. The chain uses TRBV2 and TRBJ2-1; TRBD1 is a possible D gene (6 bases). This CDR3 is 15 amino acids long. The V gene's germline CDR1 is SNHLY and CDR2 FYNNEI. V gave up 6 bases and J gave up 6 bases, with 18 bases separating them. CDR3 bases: TGTGCCAGCAGAGCCTTAAGGGGGAGTTTCAATGAGCAGTTCTTC. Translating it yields CASRALRGSFNEQFF.

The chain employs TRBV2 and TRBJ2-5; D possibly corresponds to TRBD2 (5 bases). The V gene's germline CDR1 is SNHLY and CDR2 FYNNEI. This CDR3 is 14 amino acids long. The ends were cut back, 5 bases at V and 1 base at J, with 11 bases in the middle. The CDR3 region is CASSQDLAQETQYF. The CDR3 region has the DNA TGTGCCAGCAGTCAGGACCTAGCCCAAGAGACCCAGTACTTC.

The CDR3 region is CASSTRLAGGIYNEQFF. CDR3 in DNA: TGTGCCAGTAGTACCCGACTAGCGGGGGGCATATACAATGAGCAGTTCTTC. This chain links TRBV19 with TRBJ2-1; TRBD2 agrees at 13 bases. In germline, CDR1 is LNHDA, CDR2 SQIVND (reference sequence). This CDR3 has 17 residues. V trimming: 4 bases; J trimming: 4 bases; junction bases outside the gene matches: 7.